The rows below give T cell receptor beta chains drawn from one sample of a study of cytomegalovirus exposure and HLA in healthy donors. Sequencing used immunoSEQ multiplex PCR; TCRdb keeps in-frame clones, though not all of them. Of some 250,000 clones in the sample, 85% to 90% were seen once. Sequencing used PBMCs. All receptors come from a woman between 18 and 30 years old in good health and CMV-seronegative. CDR3s include the opening cysteine and the closing phenylalanine or tryptophan. Fields, in order: V gene, J gene, CDR3 protein.

TRBV27	TRBJ2-2	CASSFHRVNTGELFF
TRBV6-5	TRBJ1-5	CASSYSSLQPQHF
TRBV6-1	TRBJ2-7	CASSVLGGHEQYF
TRBV6-6	TRBJ1-1	CASSQIGGEAFF
TRBV28	TRBJ2-1	CASSPTNYGSEQFF
TRBV5-1	TRBJ1-3	CASSQTGVDTIYF
TRBV27	TRBJ1-6	CASSSIQGGSNSPLHF
TRBV11-2	TRBJ2-1	CASSLGDREVRQFF
TRBV28	TRBJ2-7	CASSPGQGPYEQYF
TRBV6-1	TRBJ2-7	CASSVQDRVSYEQYF
TRBV9	TRBJ2-3	CASSDGTSGFTDTQYF
TRBV6-5	TRBJ1-4	CASSWAYNEKLFF
TRBV29-1	TRBJ1-2	CSVGAGRGDGYTF
TRBV19	TRBJ1-1	CASSIDRQNTEAFF
TRBV28	TRBJ1-5	CASSLRGWRGQKGNQPQHF
TRBV29-1	TRBJ1-5	CSVSTGNNQPQHF
TRBV6-6	TRBJ1-2	CASSPRTGNYGYTF
TRBV4-1	TRBJ2-7	CASSQADTRVPYEQYF
TRBV4-1	TRBJ2-3	CASSQEWPGGGSDTQYF
TRBV6-6	TRBJ1-1	CASSYEEMNTEAFF
TRBV5-1	TRBJ2-1	CASVEPSGGQEQFF
TRBV7-2	TRBJ2-2	CASSAGLAHTGELFF
TRBV29-1	TRBJ2-2	CSVVALAGGSRTGELFF
TRBV25-1	TRBJ2-7	CASSAPGQGTYEQYF
TRBV10-3	TRBJ2-7	CAIRGGLAGESSYEQYF
TRBV5-1	TRBJ2-2	CASRDGNSGELFF
TRBV4-1	TRBJ1-2	CASSPGTDDGYTF
TRBV5-1	TRBJ1-1	CASSLGYVTGNTEAFF
TRBV6-4	TRBJ2-3	CASSVTSGTSTDTQYF
TRBV4-1	TRBJ2-5	CASSQEGRPAQETQYF
TRBV6-5	TRBJ2-1	CASSSGLAGGQEQFF
TRBV9	TRBJ2-5	CASSVWVAGGPETQYF
TRBV30	TRBJ1-6	CAGDRENNSPLHF
TRBV6-5	TRBJ2-7	CASSYSKGQGYEQYF
TRBV19	TRBJ1-5	CASGQGGFGQPQHF
TRBV6-5	TRBJ1-1	CASSSPGQNTEAFF
TRBV10-1	TRBJ2-7	CASSVHSASEQYF
TRBV5-1	TRBJ2-6	CASSLMYSGANVLTF
TRBV30	TRBJ2-3	CAWSQASFSDTQYF
TRBV5-6	TRBJ1-6	CASSSPDREEFSPLHF
TRBV11-3	TRBJ2-1	CASSEDRTDEQFF
TRBV28	TRBJ1-2	CASSLRGSGGYTF
TRBV18	TRBJ2-7	CASSAGISSYEQYF
TRBV19	TRBJ1-1	CASSIPLSDMNTEAFF
TRBV30	TRBJ2-5	CAWSRGGISETQYF
TRBV18	TRBJ1-4	CASSPDGVREKLFF
TRBV6-7	TRBJ2-1	CASSLHPGLAGDNEQFF
TRBV28	TRBJ2-1	CASTPGGDRGSHEQFF
TRBV4-3	TRBJ1-2	CASSLGAGGSPGGYTF